This entry describes one T cell receptor (beta chain). These data belong to a study of cytomegalovirus exposure and HLA in healthy donors. The primer mix had 60 Vbeta and 13 Jbeta primers. Profiling relied on immunoSEQ multiplex PCR, and the TCRdb table lists in-frame clones only, not all of them. The data hold 95,000 to 150,000 clones, with around 69% observed a single time. The germline gives CDR1 SGHRS, CDR2 YFSETQ. The germline V and J ends were trimmed by 4 bases and 0 bases, with 7 bases remaining between them. This CDR3 is 13 amino acids long. The chain joins TRBV5-1 to TRBJ1-1; unclear D gene. Sequencing was carried out using PBMCs. This clonotype was obtained from a middle-aged woman in good health and CMV-seropositive. The CDR3 loop is CASSRDLNTEAFF. The CDR3, as DNA: TGCGCCAGCAGCCGAGACTTGAACACTGAAGCTTTCTTT.